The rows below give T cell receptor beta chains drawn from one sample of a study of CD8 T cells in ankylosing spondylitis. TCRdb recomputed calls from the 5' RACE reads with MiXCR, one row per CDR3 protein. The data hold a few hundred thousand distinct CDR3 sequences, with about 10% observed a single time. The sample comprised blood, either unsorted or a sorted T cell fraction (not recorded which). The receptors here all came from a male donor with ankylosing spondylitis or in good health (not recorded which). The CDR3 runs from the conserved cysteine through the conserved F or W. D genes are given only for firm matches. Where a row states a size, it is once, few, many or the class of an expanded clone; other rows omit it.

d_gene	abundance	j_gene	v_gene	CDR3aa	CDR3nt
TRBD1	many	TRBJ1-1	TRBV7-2	CASSLFTGGGTEAFF	TGTGCCAGCAGCTTATTTACAGGGGGCGGCACTGAAGCTTTCTTT
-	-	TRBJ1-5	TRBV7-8	CASTFSPRDTPHF	TGTGCCAGCACCTTTTCACCAAGGGACACCCCGCATTTT
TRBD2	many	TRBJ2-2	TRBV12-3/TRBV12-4	CASTHTSGGNTGELFF	TGTGCCAGCACTCATACTAGCGGGGGCAACACCGGGGAGCTGTTTTTT
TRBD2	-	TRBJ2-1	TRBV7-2	CASSTAGGLLEQFF	TGTGCCAGCAGCACAGCGGGGGGGCTGCTTGAGCAGTTCTTC
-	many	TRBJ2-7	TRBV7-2	CASSLQGGWDREQYF	TGTGCCAGCAGCCTACAGGGAGGGTGGGATCGCGAGCAGTACTTC
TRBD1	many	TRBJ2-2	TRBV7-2	CASSFRTGEGGTGELFF	TGTGCCAGCAGTTTCCGGACAGGGGAAGGTGGCACCGGGGAGCTGTTTTTT
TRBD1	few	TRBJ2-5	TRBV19	CASSQQGEFETQYF	TGTGCCAGTAGTCAACAGGGGGAGTTCGAGACCCAGTACTTC
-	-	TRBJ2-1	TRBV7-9	CASSPWSTQAEQFF	TGTGCCAGCAGCCCATGGAGCACGCAGGCTGAGCAGTTCTTC
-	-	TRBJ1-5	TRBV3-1	CASSQGDGGPRQPQHF	TGTGCCAGCAGCCAAGGTGACGGTGGCCCAAGGCAGCCCCAGCATTTT
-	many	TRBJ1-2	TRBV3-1	CASSTQGVPYGYTF	TGTGCCAGCAGCACCCAGGGAGTTCCCTATGGCTACACCTTC
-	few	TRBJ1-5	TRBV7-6	CASRTISNQPQHF	TGTGCCAGCAGGACGATTAGCAATCAGCCCCAGCATTTT
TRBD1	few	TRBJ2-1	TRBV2	CASSEEGATDEQFF	TGTGCCAGCAGTGAAGAGGGGGCCACCGATGAGCAGTTCTTC
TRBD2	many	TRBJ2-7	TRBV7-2	CASSLQLAGLRYEQYF	TGTGCCAGCAGCCTCCAACTAGCGGGGTTACGCTACGAGCAGTACTTC
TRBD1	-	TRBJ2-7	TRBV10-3	CAISAPGQESYEQYF	TGTGCCATCAGTGCGCCGGGACAGGAGTCCTACGAGCAGTACTTC
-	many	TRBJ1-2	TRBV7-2	CASSAGYNYGYTF	TGTGCCAGCAGCGCCGGATATAACTATGGCTACACCTTC
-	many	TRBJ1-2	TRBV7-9	CASSYQTGLLYGYTF	TGTGCCAGCAGCTACCAGACTGGGCTTCTCTATGGCTACACCTTC
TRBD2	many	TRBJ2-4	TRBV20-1	CSAILAGLAKNIQYF	TGCAGTGCTATCTTAGCGGGGCTAGCCAAAAACATTCAGTACTTC
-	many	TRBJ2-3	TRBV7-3	CASSSVYSSNTDTQYF	TGTGCCAGCAGCTCCGTGTATTCCAGCAACACAGATACGCAGTATTTT
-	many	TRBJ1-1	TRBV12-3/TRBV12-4	CASSRGVDTEAFF	TGTGCCAGCAGTCGGGGGGTTGACACTGAAGCTTTCTTT
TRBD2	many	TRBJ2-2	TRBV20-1	CSASPQRGASNTGELFF	TGCAGTGCTAGTCCCCAGCGGGGGGCCTCGAACACCGGGGAGCTGTTTTTT
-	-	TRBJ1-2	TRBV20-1	CSASRELGYGYTF	TGCAGTGCTTCCAGGGAGTTGGGCTATGGCTACACCTTC
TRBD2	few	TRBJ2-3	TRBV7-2	CASSHPVSGASTDTQYF	TGTGCCAGCAGCCACCCCGTTAGCGGGGCTAGCACAGATACGCAGTATTTT
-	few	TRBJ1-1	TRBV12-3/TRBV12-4	CASSLGQARNTEAFF	TGTGCCAGCAGTTTGGGCCAAGCTAGAAACACTGAAGCTTTCTTT
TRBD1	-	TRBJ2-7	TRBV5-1	CASSLTIGTGAYEQYF	TGCGCCAGCAGCTTGACAATCGGGACAGGAGCCTACGAGCAGTACTTC
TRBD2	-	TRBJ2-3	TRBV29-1	CSAGLAGFTDTQYF	TGCAGCGCTGGACTAGCGGGGTTCACAGATACGCAGTATTTT
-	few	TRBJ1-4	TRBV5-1	CASSLAGSTGSGEKLFF	TGCGCCAGCAGCTTGGCCGGGTCGACAGGATCGGGTGAAAAACTGTTTTTT
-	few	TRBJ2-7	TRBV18	CASSPETGAYEQYF	TGTGCCAGCTCACCGGAAACAGGAGCCTACGAGCAGTACTTC
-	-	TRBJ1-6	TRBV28	CASRFPGTYNSPLHF	TGTGCCAGCAGATTCCCCGGGACATATAATTCACCCCTCCACTTT
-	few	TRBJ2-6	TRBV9	CASSQIGADSGANVLTF	TGTGCCAGCAGCCAAATAGGGGCCGACTCTGGGGCCAACGTCCTGACTTTC
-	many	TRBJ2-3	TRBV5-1	CASSLDGVGDTQYF	TGCGCCAGCAGCTTGGACGGGGTGGGAGATACGCAGTATTTT
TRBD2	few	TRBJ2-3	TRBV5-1	CASNADRLAGSGEDTQYF	TGCGCCAGCAACGCTGACCGGCTAGCGGGCTCCGGGGAGGATACGCAGTATTTT
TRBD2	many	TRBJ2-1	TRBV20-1	CSAKLAGPYNEQFF	TGCAGTGCCAAACTAGCGGGGCCTTACAATGAGCAGTTCTTC
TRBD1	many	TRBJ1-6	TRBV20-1	CSARGPGQGIETYNSPLHF	TGCAGTGCTAGAGGACCGGGACAGGGTATAGAGACCTATAATTCACCCCTCCACTTT
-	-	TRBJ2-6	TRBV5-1	CASSQVYSGANVLTF	TGCGCCAGCAGCCAGGTGTACTCTGGGGCCAACGTCCTGACTTTC
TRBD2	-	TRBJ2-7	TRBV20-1	CSAIPGLAGGPSYEQYF	TGCAGTGCTATCCCGGGACTAGCGGGGGGGCCGTCCTACGAGCAGTACTTC
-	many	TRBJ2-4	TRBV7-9	CASSTGTERNIQYF	TGTGCCAGCAGCACCGGGACGGAGAGAAACATTCAGTACTTC
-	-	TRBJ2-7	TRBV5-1	CASSNPSGDEQYF	TGCGCCAGCAGTAACCCTTCGGGGGACGAGCAGTACTTC
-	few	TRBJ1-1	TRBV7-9	CASSFITGGNTEAFF	TGTGCCAGCAGCTTCATAACAGGAGGGAACACTGAAGCTTTCTTT
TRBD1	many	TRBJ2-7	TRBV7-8	CASSLAQKYGTGYEQYF	TGTGCCAGCAGCTTAGCCCAAAAATACGGGACAGGCTACGAGCAGTACTTC
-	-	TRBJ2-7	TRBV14	CASSQSIYEQYF	TGTGCCAGCAGCCAAAGTATATACGAGCAGTACTTC
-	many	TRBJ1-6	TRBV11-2	CASRSHSNSPLHF	TGTGCCAGCAGATCTCACAGCAATTCACCCCTCCACTTT
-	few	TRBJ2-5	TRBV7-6	CASSRDYQETQYF	TGTGCCAGCAGCCGGGACTACCAAGAGACCCAGTACTTC
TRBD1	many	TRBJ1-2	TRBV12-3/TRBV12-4	CASRSTGDNYGYTF	TGTGCCAGCAGAAGCACAGGGGATAACTATGGCTACACCTTC
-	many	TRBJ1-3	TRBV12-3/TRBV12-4	CATLEGSGNTIYF	TGTGCCACTTTAGAAGGCTCTGGAAACACCATATATTTT
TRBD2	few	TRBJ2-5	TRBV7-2	CASNLAGGPQETQYF	TGTGCCAGCAACCTAGCGGGGGGGCCACAAGAGACCCAGTACTTC
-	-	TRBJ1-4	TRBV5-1	CASSWGPGNEKLFF	TGCGCCAGCAGCTGGGGACCGGGGAATGAAAAACTGTTTTTT
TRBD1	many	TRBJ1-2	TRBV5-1	CASSYDRDSNYGYTF	TGCGCCAGCAGCTATGACAGGGATTCCAACTATGGCTACACCTTC
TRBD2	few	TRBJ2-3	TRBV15	CATSSVDPGIAGAASTDTQYF	TGTGCCACCAGCAGCGTCGACCCTGGGATAGCGGGAGCAGCTAGCACAGATACGCAGTATTTT
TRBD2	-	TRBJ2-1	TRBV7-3	CASSLMSSGGAWQFF	TGTGCCAGCAGCTTAATGTCTAGCGGGGGGGCTTGGCAGTTCTTC
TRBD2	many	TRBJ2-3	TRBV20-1	CSARGGGIHIDTQYF	TGCAGTGCGAGAGGCGGGGGGATTCACATAGATACGCAGTATTTT
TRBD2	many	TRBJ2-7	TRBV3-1	CASSQGGGEGYEQYF	TGTGCCAGCAGCCAAGGAGGCGGGGAGGGTTACGAGCAGTACTTC
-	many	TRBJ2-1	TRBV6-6	CASSTGQRDEQFF	TGTGCCAGCAGTACCGGACAGCGCGACGAGCAGTTCTTC
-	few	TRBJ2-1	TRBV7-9	CASSLESGQQFF	TGTGCCAGCAGCTTAGAATCGGGACAGCAGTTCTTC
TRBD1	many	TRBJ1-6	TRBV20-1	CSARVEDRSDSPLHF	TGCAGTGCTAGAGTAGAGGACAGGTCCGATTCACCCCTCCACTTT